A single sample gave rise to the 20 T cell receptor beta chains below, sequenced in a study of T cell responses to AZD1222 COVID-19 vaccine. Profiling relied on immunoSEQ multiplex PCR, and the TCRdb table lists in-frame clones only, not all of them. In the table there are 110,000 or so clones, around 88% of which are singletons. Sequenced here: peripheral blood, sampled 28 days after the second AZD1222 dose. These receptors were taken from an adult who received the AZD1222 COVID-19 vaccine.

This chain connects TRBV27 to TRBJ1-4; D gene ambiguous. Germline assignment: CDR1 MNHEY and CDR2 SMNVEV (reference sequence). This CDR3 region has 15 residues. V dropped 2 bases and J dropped 8 bases, with 15 bases sitting between them. The CDR3 region is CASSLIGVSGEKLFF. CDR3 sequence (DNA): TGTGCCAGCAGTTTAATTGGGGTGTCAGGAGAAAAACTGTTTTTT.

The V gene is TRBV9, the J gene TRBJ1-2, with TRBD1 identical over 7 bases. Germline values: CDR1 SGDLS, CDR2 YYNGEE. The CDR3 is 16 residues long. Unmatched junction bases numbered 8, after V lost 0 bases and J lost 3 bases. CDR3 sequence: CASSVALQGGYYGYTF. DNA of the CDR3: TGTGCCAGCAGCGTAGCTTTGCAGGGGGGATACTATGGCTACACCTTC. Variable domain in full (rest from reference TRBV9 and TRBJ1-2): DSGVTQTPKHLITATGQRVTLRCSPRSGDLSVYWYQQSLDQGLQFLIQYYNGEERAKGNILERFSAQQFPDLHSELNLSSLELGDSALYFCASSVALQGGYYGYTFGSGTRLTVV.

The chain couples TRBV28 to TRBJ2-5; D may be TRBD2 (5 bases). Trimming shortened V by 3 bases and J by 5 bases, and 10 bases separated the two germline ends. Germline V gene sequence: CDR1 MDHEN, CDR2 SYDVKM. This CDR3 contains 13 residues. The CDR3, as DNA: TGTGCCAGCAGTTTTGTCGGGGTTGAGACCCAGTACTTC. It encodes CASSFVGVETQYF.

The genes are TRBV2 and TRBJ2-1; a possible D gene is TRBD2 (5 bases). V was clipped by 3 bases and J by 5 bases, with 23 bases between them. CDR1 is SNHLY, CDR2 FYNNEI, per germline. This CDR3 has 18 amino acids. In nucleotides, the CDR3 is TGTGCCAGCAGTGACCCCCTCGTTTCCGAGGGTTGGGACAATGAGCAGTTCTTC. Protein sequence: CASSDPLVSEGWDNEQFF. The variable domain in full, with the rest retrieved from reference TRBV2 and TRBJ2-1, is EPEVTQTPSHQVTQMGQEVILRCVPISNHLYFYWYRQILGQKVEFLVSFYNNEISEKSEIFDDQFSVERPDGSNFTLKIRSTKLEDSAMYFCASSDPLVSEGWDNEQFFGPGTRLTVL.

A note on this clone: This CDR3 is also generated by other DNA sequences in the sample. The chain joins TRBV11-2 to TRBJ2-7; tentative D call: TRBD1 (6 bases). With 1 base removed from V and 2 bases from J, the gap between germline ends came to 9 bases. The germline V gene encodes CDR1 SGHAT and CDR2 FQNNGV. The CDR3 is 14 amino acids. CDR3 loop: CASSLAGTTYEQYF. The CDR3 nucleotides are TGTGCCAGCAGCTTAGCCGGGACAACCTACGAGCAGTACTTC.

This clone occurred once. V is TRBV5-6 and J is TRBJ2-7; possible D gene TRBD1, 6 bases. V was pared by 2 bases and J by 4 bases, with 13 bases between. Germline CDR1 reads SGHDT; CDR2 reads YYEEEE. This CDR3 spans 14 amino acids. In nucleotides, the CDR3 is TGTGCCAGCAGCTTCGGTCAGGGGTGGTACGAGCAGTACTTC. Translated, it gives CASSFGQGWYEQYF.

The rearrangement joins TRBV3-1 (or the pseudogene TRBV3-2) to TRBJ1-5; D unresolved. Trimming removed 1 base from V and 3 bases from J, with 10 bases in between. CDR1 and CDR2 from the germline V gene are LGHDT and YNNKEL (reference sequence). The CDR3 contains 15 residues. CDR3 DNA: TGTGCCAGCAGCCAAGCCCTCGCTCCCAATCAGCCCCAGCATTTT. Its translation is CASSQALAPNQPQHF.

The chain couples TRBV7-9 to TRBJ2-1; 7 nucleotides agree with TRBD1. The CDR3 is 18 residues long. CDR1 and CDR2 (germline): SEHNR, FQNEAQ (reference sequence). V shed 0 bases and J 0 bases; nucleotides not matched to a gene: 8. The CDR3 DNA follows: TGTGCCAGCAGCTTAGCTGGGGACAGTTGGAGCTCCTACAATGAGCAGTTCTTC. It encodes CASSLAGDSWSSYNEQFF. The entire variable domain, with the rest obtained from reference TRBV7-9 and TRBJ2-1, is as follows: DTGVSQNPRHKITKRGQNVTFRCDPISEHNRLYWYRQTLGQGPEFLTYFQNEAQLEKSRLLSDRFSAERPKGSFSTLEIQRTEQGDSAMYLCASSLAGDSWSSYNEQFFGPGTRLTVL.

The chain couples TRBV14 to TRBJ2-1; no clear D. Trimming removed 1 base at V and 3 bases at J, with 10 bases between. CDR3 size: 15 residues. Germline V CDR1 and CDR2: SGHDN, FVKESK. CDR3 region: CASSQGGPVYNEQFF. DNA for the CDR3: TGTGCCAGCAGCCAAGGTGGTCCAGTCTACAATGAGCAGTTCTTC.

This clone was seen a handful of times. In DNA, the CDR3 is TGCGCCAGCAGCTTGGAGGGGGGCATGAACACTGAAGCTTTCTTT. It encodes CASSLEGGMNTEAFF. The V and J genes are TRBV5-1 and TRBJ1-1, with a possible D match to TRBD1 (6 bases). Germline V gene sequence: CDR1 SGHRS, CDR2 YFSETQ. The CDR3 length is 15 residues. Trimming removed 0 bases at V and 0 bases at J, with 9 bases between.

This clone rates as medium-sized. The chain links TRBV5-4 to TRBJ2-7, with D uncertain. Germline V gene data show CDR1 as SGHNT and CDR2 as YYREEE (reference sequence). This CDR3 spans 15 amino acids. With 0 bases removed from V and 4 bases from J, the gap between germline ends came to 14 bases. The CDR3 sequence is CASSLGAGPIYEQYF. CDR3 DNA: TGTGCCAGCAGCTTGGGGGCAGGACCAATTTACGAGCAGTACTTC. Full variable domain (rest looked up from reference TRBV5-4 and TRBJ2-7): ETGVTQSPTHLIKTRGQQVTLRCSSQSGHNTVSWYQQALGQGPQFIFQYYREEENGRGNFPPRFSGLQFPNYSSELNVNALELDDSALYLCASSLGAGPIYEQYFGPGTRLTVT.

The chain links TRBV3-1 (or the pseudogene TRBV3-2) to TRBJ1-2; TRBD1 is a possible D gene (5 bases). The CDR3 is 15 residues long. Germline assignment: CDR1 LGHDT and CDR2 YNNKEL (reference sequence). The V end was cut by 2 bases, the J end by 7 bases, with 17 bases between. CDR3 protein: CASSQRGRVGGGYTF. The CDR3 nucleotides are TGTGCCAGCAGCCAAAGGGGACGGGTCGGTGGTGGCTACACCTTC.

Details on this clone: A much bigger clone sits one base away, suggesting this may be a read error. The CDR3 region has the DNA TGCGCCAGCAGCTTGGAACAGGGCGGCACTGAAGCTTTCTTT. This sequence encodes CASSLEQGGTEAFF. The genes are TRBV5-1 and TRBJ1-1; a weak D match, TRBD1 (6 bases). Germline V gene data show CDR1 as SGHRS and CDR2 as YFSETQ. Trimming removed 0 bases from V and 4 bases from J, with 10 bases in between. The CDR3 covers 14 residues.

This chain uses TRBV6-1 with TRBJ1-5, with D maybe TRBD1 (6 bases). The ends were cut back, 5 bases at V and 3 bases at J, with 8 bases in the middle. Looked up from germline, CDR1 is MNHNS and CDR2 is SASEGT. CDR3 length: 13 residues. The CDR3 coding sequence is TGTGCCAGCAGTAGGACAGTCAATCAGCCCCAGCATTTT. It yields the protein CASSRTVNQPQHF.

The chain uses TRBV6-5 and TRBJ1-5; D not certain. CDR1 and CDR2 from the germline V gene are MNHEY and SVGAGI. The length of the CDR3 is 13 residues. V was cut by 3 bases and J by 7 bases, with 10 bases left in between. CDR3 loop: CASSYNQEQPQHF. The CDR3 coding sequence is TGTGCCAGCAGTTATAACCAGGAGCAGCCCCAGCATTTT.

The chain has TRBV27 and TRBJ1-6; D not resolved. Germline lookup yields CDR1 MNHEY and CDR2 SMNVEV (reference sequence). Between the trimmed V and J ends, which lost 3 bases and 10 bases, there was a span of 13 bases. The CDR3 has 14 residues. This CDR3 is CASSFESGRSPLHF. For the CDR3, the DNA is TGTGCCAGCAGTTTTGAGTCAGGACGGTCACCCCTCCACTTT.

The chain joins TRBV6-2 or TRBV6-3 to TRBJ2-3; D perhaps matches TRBD2 (6 bases). V was pared by 8 bases and J by 1 base, with 10 bases between. The germline CDR1 and CDR2 sequences are MNHEY and SVGEGT. The CDR3 is made up of 13 amino acids. The DNA of the CDR3 is TGTGCCAGCTGTTGGGGGGGCACAGATACGCAGTATTTT. Translation: CASCWGGTDTQYF.

CDR3 bases: TGCGCCAGCAGCTTGGCCAGGGGGCCAGAAGAGACCCAGTACTTC. It specifies CASSLARGPEETQYF. V and J are TRBV5-1 and TRBJ2-5; 8 positions agree with TRBD1. The CDR3 has 15 amino acids. Germline lookup yields CDR1 SGHRS and CDR2 YFSETQ. Losses at the gene ends were 0 bases for V and 3 bases for J; bases not matched to a gene: 4.

This clone was detected a few times. V gene TRBV28 combines with J gene TRBJ2-4, with D perhaps TRBD2 (6 bases). Germline CDR1 and CDR2: MDHEN and SYDVKM. This CDR3 is 15 amino acids long. The V and J ends lost 7 bases and 2 bases respectively, with 15 bases between them. CDR3 residues: CASTSYRDSKNIQYF. CDR3 nucleotide sequence: TGTGCCAGCACCTCATACCGGGACTCCAAAAACATTCAGTACTTC.

V is TRBV7-2 and J is TRBJ2-3, with D possibly TRBD2 on 7 matching bases. The V gene's germline CDR1 is SGHTA and CDR2 FQGNSA. Trimming took off 0 bases at V and 4 bases at J, with 11 bases between the two ends. The CDR3 is made up of 15 amino acids. DNA for the CDR3: TGTGCCAGCAGCTTAGCGTCGGGGGGCGCAGATACGCAGTATTTT. Translating gives CASSLASGGADTQYF.